The clone carrying this TCR beta chain was recorded at least ten times. Its antigen remains unknown. Template-switch 5'RACE cDNA synthesis added a 10-nucleotide unique molecular identifier. A single run covered 15-18 subjects with over 170 million TCR-beta sequences. TCRdb processed the 5' RACE reads anew with MiXCR; each CDR3 protein has one entry. The sample lists tens of thousands of distinct CDR3 sequences, 5% to 6.5% occurring once. V was pared by 4 bases and J by 4 bases, with 13 bases between. This CDR3 has 15 amino acids. Time point in this sample: longitudinal time-point 2. This sample is drawn from a study of neurological immune-mediated disorders. The study's findings and limits: No clinical or MRI feature was associated with the multiple sclerosis repertoire cluster. No CDR3 amino acid sequences were shared by expanded clones across subjects, suggesting private repertoires in all groups.

The TCR sequence derives from a woman in her sixties with multiple sclerosis. Source material: PBMCs. V gene TRBV12-3 or TRBV12-4 combines with J gene TRBJ2-2; no clear D. CDR3 DNA sequence: TGTGCCAGCAGTTCATTAACTCCGGGCACCGGGGAGCTGTTTTTT. As protein: CASSSLTPGTGELFF.